This T cell receptor beta chain appears in the sequencing data of a study of T-cell memory formation after mild COVID-19. With V trimmed by 1 base and J by 2 bases, 5 bases remained unmatched. Germline CDR1 and CDR2: MNHEY and SMNVEV (reference sequence). This CDR3 contains 17 residues. One entry per CDR3 protein, called by TCRdb with MiXCR from the 5' RACE reads. The repertoire includes more than 250,000 distinct CDR3 sequences, 15% to 20% of them detected once, and 23% sits in the top ten. Sequenced sample: PBMCs or a T cell subset sorted from them (not recorded which). The chain joins TRBV27 to TRBJ2-3; 11 positions agree with TRBD2. The sequence derives from a man between 18 and 35 years old who had mild COVID-19 (a few samples of this study predate the infection). Cell type and time point are not known. Here the CDR3 reads CASSLWTTSGVTDTQYF. Here the CDR3 DNA reads TGTGCCAGCAGTTTATGGACGACTAGCGGGGTCACAGATACGCAGTATTTT.